This T cell receptor beta chain was sequenced for a study of T cells after somatic rescue of genetic block. Libraries were prepared by immunoSEQ multiplex PCR; TCRdb keeps only in-frame clonotypes and omits some of them. The sample holds tens of thousands of clones; 85% to 90% are singletons and the top ten take roughly 1.5%. The receptor was isolated from a woman under 30. Sequenced input: peripheral blood mononuclear cells (PBMCs).

Written as DNA, the CDR3 is TGTGCCACCAAGTCACAGCATAACATTCAGTACTTC. Translation gives CATKSQHNIQYF. The chain combines TRBV2 with TRBJ2-4; no reliable D call. Trimming took 10 bases from V and 7 from J, leaving 14 bases between them. The CDR3 is made up of 12 amino acids. From germline, CDR1 is SNHLY and CDR2 FYNNEI.